The T cell receptor beta chain described here comes from a study of glioma-infiltrating T cells after dendritic cell vaccination. As regards this clone: The antigen is not known.

The time point: after dendritic cell vaccination, including at tumor progression/relapse. Patients had residual fresh-frozen tumor tissue and more than two years of survival data. Study-wide results and limits: Complete blood and tumor specimen sets were limited to few patients.

TCRB CDR3 was amplified from 2 ug genomic DNA or less. Produced via immunoSEQ multiplex PCR; TCRdb's table is partial and in-frame only. This table has about 87,000 clones, 75% to 90% appearing once. Here the sequenced sample was blood, taken after dendritic cell vaccination. The TCR sequence derives from a human donor with glioblastoma.

DNA for the CDR3: TGTGCCAGCAGTGAAGCGGGGGGGGCTGGGATAGGAAAACTGTTTTTT. It encodes CASSEAGGAGIGKLFF. This chain uses TRBV6-1 with TRBJ1-4; weak D call: TRBD1 (6 bases). In germline, CDR1 is MNHNS, CDR2 SASEGT. The germline V and J ends were trimmed by 0 bases and 10 bases, with 18 bases remaining between them. The CDR3 is 16 residues long.